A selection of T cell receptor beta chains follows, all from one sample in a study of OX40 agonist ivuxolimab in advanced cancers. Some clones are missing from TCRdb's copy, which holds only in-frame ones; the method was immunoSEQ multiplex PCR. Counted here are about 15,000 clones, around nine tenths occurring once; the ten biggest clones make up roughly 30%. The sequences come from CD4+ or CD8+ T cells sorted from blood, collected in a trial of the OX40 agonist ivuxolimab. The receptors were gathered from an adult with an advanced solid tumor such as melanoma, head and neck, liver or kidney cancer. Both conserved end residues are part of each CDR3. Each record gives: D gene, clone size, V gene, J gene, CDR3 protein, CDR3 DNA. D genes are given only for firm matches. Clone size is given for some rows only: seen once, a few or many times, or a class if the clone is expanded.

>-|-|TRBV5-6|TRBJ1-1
CASSPVFGAEAFF
TGTGCCAGCAGCCCCGTGTTTGGCGCTGAAGCTTTCTTT
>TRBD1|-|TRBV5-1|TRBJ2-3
CASSSRGLGTDTQYF
TGCGCCAGCAGCTCGAGGGGGCTGGGCACAGATACGCAGTATTTT
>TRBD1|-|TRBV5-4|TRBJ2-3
CASSSGQGLSDTQYF
TGTGCCAGCAGCTCTGGACAGGGTCTCTCAGATACGCAGTATTTT
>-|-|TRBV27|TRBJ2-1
CATRTRGQGFSNEQFF
TGTGCCACTCGTACGAGAGGCCAGGGTTTCTCCAATGAGCAGTTCTTC
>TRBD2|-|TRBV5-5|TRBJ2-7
CASRFGGLAGASYEQYF
TGTGCCAGCAGATTCGGGGGACTAGCGGGAGCATCCTACGAGCAGTACTTC
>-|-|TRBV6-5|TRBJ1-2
CASSYGVGQDMGYTF
TGTGCCAGCAGTTACGGCGTAGGGCAGGACATGGGCTACACCTTC
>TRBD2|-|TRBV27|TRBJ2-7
CASSFAGGSYEQYF
TGTGCCAGCAGTTTTGCGGGAGGCTCCTACGAGCAGTACTTC
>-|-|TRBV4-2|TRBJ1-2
CASSSDRIVNYGYTF
TGTGCCAGCAGCTCTGACAGGATTGTTAACTATGGCTACACCTTC
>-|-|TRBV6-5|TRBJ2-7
CASSYTLGWDAYEQYF
TGTGCCAGCAGTTACACTCTTGGGTGGGACGCCTACGAGCAGTACTTC
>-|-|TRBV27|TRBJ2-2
CASTLFGTGELFF
TGTGCCAGCACCCTATTTGGAACCGGGGAGCTGTTTTTT
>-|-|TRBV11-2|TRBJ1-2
CASSPVGAGDGYTF
TGTGCCAGCAGCCCTGTGGGCGCCGGGGATGGCTACACCTTC
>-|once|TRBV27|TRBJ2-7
CASSLKVGDGYEQYF
TGTGCCAGCAGTTTGAAGGTGGGGGACGGCTACGAGCAGTACTTC
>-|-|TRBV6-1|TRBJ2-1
CASSESRSGRLYNEQFF
TGTGCCAGCAGTGAATCCAGGTCCGGCAGACTTTACAATGAGCAGTTCTTC
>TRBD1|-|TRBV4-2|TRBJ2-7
CASSQDKGTGNYEQYF
TGTGCCAGCAGCCAAGATAAGGGGACAGGTAACTACGAGCAGTACTTC
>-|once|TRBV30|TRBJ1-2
CAWRWARGYTF
TGTGCCTGGAGGTGGGCTAGGGGCTACACCTTC
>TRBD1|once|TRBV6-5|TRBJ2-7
CASSSDDRGRGCEQYF
TGTGCCAGCAGTTCTGATGACAGGGGGCGCGGCTGCGAGCAGTACTTC
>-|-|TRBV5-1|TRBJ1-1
CASSLVAGNTEAFF
TGCGCCAGCAGCTTGGTAGCGGGGAACACTGAAGCTTTCTTT
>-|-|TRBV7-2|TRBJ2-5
CASSPSGDWFQETQYF
TGTGCCAGCAGCCCCTCCGGGGACTGGTTCCAAGAGACCCAGTACTTC
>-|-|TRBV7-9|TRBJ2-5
CASSLAGPAETQYF
TGTGCCAGCAGCTTAGCGGGCCCCGCCGAGACCCAGTACTTC
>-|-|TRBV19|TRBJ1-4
CASQGLLATNEKLFF
TGTGCCAGTCAAGGGTTACTAGCAACTAATGAAAAACTGTTTTTT
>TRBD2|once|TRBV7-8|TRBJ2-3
CASSLEAPGLAGGRDTQYF
TGTGCCAGCAGCTTAGAGGCCCCGGGACTAGCGGGAGGTAGGGATACGCAGTATTTT
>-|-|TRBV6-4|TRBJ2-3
CASSDGGSSTDTQYF
TGTGCCAGCAGTGACGGGGGGAGTAGCACAGATACGCAGTATTTT
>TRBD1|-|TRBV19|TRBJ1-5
CASTSGTGGQPQHF
TGTGCCAGTACCTCCGGGACAGGGGGTCAGCCCCAGCATTTT
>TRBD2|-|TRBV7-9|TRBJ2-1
CASSHRTSGRNEQFF
TGTGCCAGCAGCCACCGGACTAGCGGGAGGAATGAGCAGTTCTTC
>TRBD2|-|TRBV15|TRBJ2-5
CATSMPRVAGVLETQYF
TGTGCCACCAGCATGCCGAGGGTAGCGGGAGTTTTGGAGACCCAGTACTTC
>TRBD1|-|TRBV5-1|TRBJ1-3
CASHGQGDFGNTIYF
TGCGCCAGCCATGGACAGGGGGATTTTGGAAACACCATATATTTT
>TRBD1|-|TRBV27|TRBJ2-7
CASSLGTGGTDEQYF
TGTGCCAGCAGTTTGGGGACAGGGGGGACAGACGAGCAGTACTTC
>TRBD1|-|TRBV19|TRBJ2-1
CASSIGQGLNEQFF
TGTGCCAGTAGTATAGGACAGGGGCTCAATGAGCAGTTCTTC